A single sample gave rise to the 8 T cell receptor beta chains below, sequenced in a study of tumor and adjacent non-tumor tissue in lung cancer. The library came from three nested PCR rounds adapted from ARM-PCR protocols. One entry per CDR3 protein results from TCRdb running MiXCR on the multiplex PCR reads. Of about 85,000 distinct CDR3 sequences listed, roughly two thirds were seen once; the top ten hold around 14%. The template was RNA from unsorted bulk tissue. The sequencing input was lung tumor tissue. The receptors come from a man aged 70-80 years with non-small cell lung cancer.

The chain employs TRBV6-6 and TRBJ2-1, with D perhaps given as TRBD1 or TRBD2 (5 bases each). Looked up from germline, CDR1 is MNHNY and CDR2 is SVGAGI (reference sequence). Trimming cost V 6 bases and J 10 bases, with 13 bases left between them. The CDR3 has 12 amino acids. This chain's CDR3 is CASRHSEGEQFF. The CDR3 DNA reads TGTGCCAGCAGGCACTCTGAGGGGGAGCAGTTCTTC.

As to this clonotype: Since a much larger clone is just one base distant, this may be a read error. Lacking the conserved final phenylalanine or tryptophan, this CDR3 likely reflects a read error. The rearrangement links TRBV20-1 to TRBJ2-6; D ambiguous. V was trimmed by 1 base and J by 0 bases, leaving 7 bases between them. The germline V gene encodes CDR1 DFQATT and CDR2 SNEGSKA (reference sequence). The CDR3 loop spans 15 amino acids. CDR3 residues: CSARVRLSGANVLTL. As DNA, the CDR3 is TGCAGTGCTAGAGTCAGACTCTCTGGGGCCAACGTCCTGACTCTC.

CDR3 in amino acids: CSARDRDRGGYEQYF. CDR3 sequence (DNA): TGCAGTGCTAGAGACCGGGACAGGGGAGGGTACGAGCAGTACTTC. The chain is built from TRBV20-1 and TRBJ2-7, with TRBD1 identical over 10 bases. This CDR3 region has 15 residues. Per the germline V gene, CDR1 is DFQATT and CDR2 is SNEGSKA (reference sequence). After removal of 0 bases from V and 4 bases from J, the junction contained 6 bases not matched to a gene.

This clonotype has ten or more counts. The chain recombines TRBV7-9 with TRBJ1-2; D remains unclear. Germline V gene data show CDR1 as SEHNR and CDR2 as FQNEAQ (reference sequence). Trimming removed 0 bases at V and 6 bases at J, with 8 bases between. This CDR3 is built from 13 residues. CDR3 loop: CASSLAGSHGYTF. The CDR3, as DNA: TGTGCCAGCAGCTTAGCAGGGAGCCATGGCTACACCTTC.

With respect to this clonotype: The junction differs from germline at one of its ends, possibly a read error. This rearrangement joins TRBV12-3 or TRBV12-4 to TRBJ2-7; either TRBD1 or TRBD2 may fit D (7 bases each). CDR3 length: 16 residues. The CDR3 loop is CASSLQGDYSSCEQYF. The CDR3 region has the DNA TGTGCCAGCAGTTTACAGGGGGACTACTCTTCCTGCGAGCAGTACTTC.

This clonotype ranks as medium-sized (0.01 to 0.1%). The CDR3 nucleotides read TGTGCCAGCAGTCCCGTACGGAGGTACGAGCAGTACTTC. Amino acid sequence: CASSPVRRYEQYF. The chain has TRBV28 and TRBJ2-7; D might be TRBD2 (5 bases). The germline CDR1 and CDR2 sequences are MDHEN and SYDVKM. The CDR3 length is 13 residues. Trimming left V 5 bases short and J 4 bases short, with 12 bases between.

This chain joins TRBV11-3 and TRBJ2-3; the match to TRBD1 covers 8 bases. The CDR3 is made up of 15 amino acids. CDR1 is SGHNT and CDR2 is YENEEA in the germline V gene. The V and J ends lost 3 bases and 6 bases, in that order; junction bases with no gene match: 8. The CDR3 DNA reads as TGTGCCAGCAGCTTTGGGACAGGAGACACCGATACGCAGTATTTT. The encoded protein is CASSFGTGDTDTQYF.

This clonotype was counted ten times or more. The V call is TRBV6-1, the J call TRBJ1-6; D call uncertain. The V end lost 2 bases, the J end lost 4 bases, and 3 bases lay between the germline ends. The CDR3 has 13 amino acids. The germline CDR1 and CDR2 sequences are MNHNS and SASEGT. The CDR3, as DNA: TGTGCCAGCAGTGAATATTATAATTCACCCCTCCACTTT. Protein sequence: CASSEYYNSPLHF.